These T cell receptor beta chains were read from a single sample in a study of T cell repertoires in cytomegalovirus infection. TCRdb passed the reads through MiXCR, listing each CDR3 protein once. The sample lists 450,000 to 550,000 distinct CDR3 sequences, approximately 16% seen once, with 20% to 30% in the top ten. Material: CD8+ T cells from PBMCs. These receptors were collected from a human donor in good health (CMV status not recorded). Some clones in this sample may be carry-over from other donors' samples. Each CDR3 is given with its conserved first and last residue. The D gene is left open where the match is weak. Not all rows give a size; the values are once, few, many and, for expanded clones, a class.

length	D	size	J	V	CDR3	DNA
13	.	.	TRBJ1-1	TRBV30	CAWTMGRAATAFF	TGTGCCTGGACGATGGGGCGAGCCGCCACGGCTTTCTTT
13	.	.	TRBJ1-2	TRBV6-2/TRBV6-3	CASSYDRWYGYTF	TGTGCCAGCAGTTATGACAGGTGGTACGGCTACACCTTC
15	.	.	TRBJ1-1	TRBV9	CASSKPDGPNTEAFF	TGTGCCAGCAGCAAGCCCGACGGACCGAACACTGAAGCTTTCTTT
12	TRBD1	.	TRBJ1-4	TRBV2	CATRQGEGKLFF	TGTGCCACCAGACAGGGGGAAGGAAAACTGTTTTTT
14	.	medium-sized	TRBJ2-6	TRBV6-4	CASSDSFGANVLTF	TGTGCCAGCAGTGACAGTTTTGGGGCCAACGTCCTGACTTTC
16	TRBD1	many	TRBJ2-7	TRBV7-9	CASSLALGQGVGEQYF	TGTGCCAGCAGCTTGGCTCTTGGACAGGGGGTTGGCGAGCAGTACTTC
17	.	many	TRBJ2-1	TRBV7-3	CASSLTGQLSSYNEQFF	TGTGCCAGCAGCTTAACTGGACAGTTGAGCTCCTACAATGAGCAGTTCTTC
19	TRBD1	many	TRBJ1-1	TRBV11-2	CASSPYMPLLDREDTEAFF	TGTGCCAGCAGCCCTTATATGCCCCTCCTTGACAGGGAGGACACTGAAGCTTTCTTT
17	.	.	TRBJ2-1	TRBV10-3	CAISESEDRYVGHEQFF	TGTGCCATCAGTGAGTCGGAGGATCGGTATGTCGGTCATGAGCAGTTCTTC
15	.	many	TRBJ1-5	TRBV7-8	CASSLEGGGNQPQHF	TGTGCCAGCAGCTTAGAGGGGGGGGGCAATCAGCCCCAGCATTTT
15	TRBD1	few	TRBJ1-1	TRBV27	CASSLGTEEISEAFF	TGTGCCAGCAGTTTGGGGACAGAGGAAATCTCTGAAGCTTTCTTT
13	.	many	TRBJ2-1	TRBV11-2	CASRLASYNEQFF	TGTGCCAGCAGACTAGCATCCTACAATGAGCAGTTCTTC
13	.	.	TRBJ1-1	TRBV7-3	CASSSTPITEAFF	TGTGCCAGCAGCTCAACACCGATCACTGAAGCTTTCTTT
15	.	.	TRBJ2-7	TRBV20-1	CSAREVEGLLYEQYF	TGCAGTGCTAGAGAAGTGGAGGGCCTCTTGTACGAGCAGTACTTC
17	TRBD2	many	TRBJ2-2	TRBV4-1	CASSQPRSGVNTGELFF	TGCGCCAGCAGCCAACCTCGGAGCGGGGTGAACACCGGGGAGCTGTTTTTT
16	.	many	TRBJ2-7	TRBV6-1	CASSEARGRPGYEQYF	TGTGCCAGCAGTGAAGCTCGTGGACGGCCAGGCTACGAGCAGTACTTC
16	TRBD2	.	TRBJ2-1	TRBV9	CASSFTRGGSYNEQFF	TGTGCCAGCAGTTTTACCCGCGGGGGATCCTACAATGAGCAGTTCTTC
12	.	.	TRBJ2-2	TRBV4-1	CASSSHSGELFF	TGCGCCAGCAGCTCGCACTCCGGGGAGCTGTTTTTT
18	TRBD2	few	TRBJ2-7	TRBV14	CASSQDVSGRARFYEQYF	TGTGCCAGCAGCCAAGATGTGAGCGGGAGGGCCAGGTTTTACGAGCAGTACTTC
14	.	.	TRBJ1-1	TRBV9	CASSVGSRGTEAFF	TGTGCCAGCAGCGTAGGTTCCAGGGGCACTGAAGCTTTCTTT
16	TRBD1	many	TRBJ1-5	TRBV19	CASTPDRGLGNQPQHF	TGTGCCAGTACCCCGGACAGGGGGCTCGGCAATCAGCCCCAGCATTTT
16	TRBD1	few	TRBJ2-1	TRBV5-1	CASSRYGTGGGNEQFF	TGCGCCAGCAGTCGATACGGGACAGGGGGCGGGAATGAGCAGTTCTTC
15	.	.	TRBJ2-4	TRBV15	CATSRVDGSKNIQYF	TGTGCCACCAGCAGAGTGGACGGGTCCAAAAACATTCAGTACTTC
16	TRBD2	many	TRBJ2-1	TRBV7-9	CASSQWTSGALNEQFF	TGTGCCAGCAGCCAATGGACTAGCGGGGCGTTAAATGAGCAGTTCTTC
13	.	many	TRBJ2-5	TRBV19	CASSTGNQETQYF	TGTGCCAGTAGTACAGGGAACCAAGAGACCCAGTACTTC
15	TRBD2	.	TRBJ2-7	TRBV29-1	CSATGASGREYEQYF	TGCAGCGCAACCGGGGCTAGCGGGAGAGAATACGAGCAGTACTTC
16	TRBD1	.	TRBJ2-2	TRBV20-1	CSARALDRSTGGELFF	TGCAGTGCTAGGGCCCTGGACAGGTCAACAGGCGGGGAGCTGTTTTTT
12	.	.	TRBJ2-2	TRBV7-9	CASKPGVGELFF	TGTGCCAGCAAACCGGGCGTCGGGGAGCTGTTTTTT
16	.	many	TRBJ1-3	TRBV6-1	CASSSNLRASGNTIYF	TGTGCCAGCAGTTCCAACCTTAGGGCCTCTGGAAACACCATATATTTT
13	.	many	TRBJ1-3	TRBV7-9	CASSLGRINTIYF	TGTGCCAGCAGCTTAGGCAGGATAAACACCATATATTTT
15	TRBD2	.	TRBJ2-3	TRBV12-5	CASGPSSGGEDTQYF	TGTGCTAGTGGTCCGTCTAGCGGGGGGGAGGATACGCAGTATTTT
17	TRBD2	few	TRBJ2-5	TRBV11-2	CASSLVAGGLDQETQYF	TGTGCCAGCAGCTTAGTAGCGGGGGGACTAGACCAAGAGACCCAGTACTTC
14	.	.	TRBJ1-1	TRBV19	CASSYRKMNTEAFF	TGTGCCAGTAGTTACAGAAAAATGAACACTGAAGCTTTCTTT
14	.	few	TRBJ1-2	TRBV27	CASSAGAAIYGYTF	TGTGCCAGCAGTGCTGGGGCTGCCATCTATGGCTACACCTTC
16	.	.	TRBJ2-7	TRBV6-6	CASSDPAGGRSGEQYF	TGTGCCAGCAGCGACCCCGCAGGCGGCCGCTCAGGGGAGCAGTACTTC
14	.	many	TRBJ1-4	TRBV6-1	CASSPASDFEKLFF	TGTGCCAGCAGTCCCGCTTCGGATTTTGAAAAACTGTTTTTT
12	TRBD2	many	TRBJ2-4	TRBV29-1	CSAGTGGNIQYF	TGCAGCGCAGGGACCGGGGGGAACATTCAGTACTTC
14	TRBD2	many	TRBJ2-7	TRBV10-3	CAISEGTSGYEQYF	TGTGCCATCAGTGAAGGGACTAGCGGTTACGAGCAGTACTTC
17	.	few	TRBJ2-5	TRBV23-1	CASSQSTNCGAQETQYF	TGCGCCAGCAGTCAATCCACCAACTGCGGGGCCCAAGAGACCCAGTACTTC
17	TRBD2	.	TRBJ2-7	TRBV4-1	CASSQGVKREGPPGQYF	TGCGCCAGCAGCCAAGGCGTGAAGCGGGAGGGCCCTCCCGGTCAGTACTTC
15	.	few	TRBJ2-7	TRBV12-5	CASGALTASASEQYF	TGTGCTAGTGGTGCCCTTACAGCTAGCGCCAGCGAGCAGTACTTC
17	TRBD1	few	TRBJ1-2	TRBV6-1	CASSERDLRGQDYGYTF	TGTGCCAGCAGTGAAAGGGACCTGAGGGGGCAGGACTATGGCTACACCTTC
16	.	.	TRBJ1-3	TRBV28	CASSSTETYSGNTIYF	TGTGCCAGCAGTTCAACCGAGACTTACTCTGGAAACACCATATATTTT
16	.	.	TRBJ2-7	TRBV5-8	CASSLRRRAGKDGQYF	TGTGCCAGCAGCTTACGGCGCAGAGCAGGGAAGGATGGGCAGTACTTC
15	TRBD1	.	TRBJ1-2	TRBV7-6	CASSSGDRVNYGYTF	TGTGCCAGCAGCTCCGGGGACAGGGTTAACTATGGCTACACCTTC